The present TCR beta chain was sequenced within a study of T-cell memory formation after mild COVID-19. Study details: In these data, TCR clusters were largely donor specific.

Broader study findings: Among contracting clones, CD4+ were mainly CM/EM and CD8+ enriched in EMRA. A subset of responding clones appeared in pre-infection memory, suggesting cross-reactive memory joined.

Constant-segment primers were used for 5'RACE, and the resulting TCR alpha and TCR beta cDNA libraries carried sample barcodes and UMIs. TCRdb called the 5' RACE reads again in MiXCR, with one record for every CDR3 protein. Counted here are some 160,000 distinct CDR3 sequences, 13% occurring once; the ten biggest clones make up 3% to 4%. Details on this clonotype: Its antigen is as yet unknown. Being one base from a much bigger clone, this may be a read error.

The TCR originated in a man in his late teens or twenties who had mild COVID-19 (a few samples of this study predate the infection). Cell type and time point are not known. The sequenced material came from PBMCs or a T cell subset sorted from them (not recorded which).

CDR3 DNA: TGTGCCAGCAGCTTAGAGGATCAGCCCCAGCATTTT. Translated: CASSLEDQPQHF. V and J are TRBV7-9 and TRBJ1-5; no clear D gene. CDR1 is SEHNR, CDR2 FQNEAQ, per germline (reference sequence). There are 12 residues in the CDR3. V lost 1 base and J 5 bases, leaving 3 bases between the germline ends.